Listed here are 14 T cell receptor beta chains from one sample, sequenced in a study of blood T cell repertoires in COVID-19. Produced via immunoSEQ multiplex PCR; TCRdb's table is partial and in-frame only. The sample lists hundreds of thousands of clones, 75% to 90% occurring once. The sample was peripheral blood. These receptors were taken from a middle-aged man with acute or convalescent COVID-19.

The chain couples TRBV6-5 to TRBJ1-6, with no clear D. Germline V gene sequence: CDR1 MNHEY, CDR2 SVGAGI. The CDR3 sequence is 13 residues long. V lost 11 bases to trimming and J lost 0 bases, with 8 bases between them. The CDR3 bases are TGTGCCGGATCTAGCTCCTATAATTCACCCCTCCACTTT. This sequence encodes CAGSSSYNSPLHF.

The chain is built from TRBV19 and TRBJ1-5; 9 bases fit TRBD1. Germline V gene lookup returns CDR1 LNHDA and CDR2 SQIVND (reference sequence). V shed 7 bases and J 7 bases; nucleotides not matched to a gene: 14. The CDR3 consists of 16 residues. CDR3 amino acids: CASTLAGQGQNQPQHF. In DNA, the CDR3 is TGTGCCAGTACCTTAGCCGGACAGGGGCAAAACCAGCCCCAGCATTTT.

The genes are TRBV6-5 and TRBJ2-3, with D maybe TRBD2 (5 bases). Trimming pared 5 bases from V and 3 bases from J, leaving 12 bases between. Germline loops: CDR1 MNHEY, CDR2 SVGAGI. The CDR3 contains 14 residues. CDR3 bases: TGTGCCAGCAGTCCTTCCCGGGGTACAGATACGCAGTATTTT. Protein: CASSPSRGTDTQYF.

V gene TRBV9 combines with J gene TRBJ1-2; 9 bases match TRBD1. Germline V CDR1 and CDR2: SGDLS, YYNGEE. This CDR3 has 15 residues. V was pared by 2 bases and J by 1 base, with 3 bases of the junction left unmatched. CDR3 protein: CASSVGTGINYGYTF. The DNA for the CDR3 is TGTGCCAGCAGCGTGGGGACAGGGATTAACTATGGCTACACCTTC. Drawing the rest from reference TRBV9 and TRBJ1-2, the complete variable domain is DSGVTQTPKHLITATGQRVTLRCSPRSGDLSVYWYQQSLDQGLQFLIQYYNGEERAKGNILERFSAQQFPDLHSELNLSSLELGDSALYFCASSVGTGINYGYTFGSGTRLTVV.

The rearrangement uses TRBV7-3 and TRBJ2-1; TRBD1 is a possible D gene (5 bases). This CDR3 comprises 15 residues. The germline V and J ends were trimmed by 1 base and 5 bases, with 12 bases remaining between them. Germline values: CDR1 SGHTA, CDR2 FQGTGA. CDR3 DNA sequence: TGTGCCAGCAGCTTAAGGTCACAGGCACACAATGAGCAGTTCTTC. Translating it yields CASSLRSQAHNEQFF.

Only a few counts were recorded for this clone. This chain uses TRBV28 with TRBJ1-2; the D is unclear. The CDR3 spans 11 residues. The V end was cut by 6 bases, the J end by 7 bases, with 9 bases between. Looked up from germline, CDR1 is MDHEN and CDR2 is SYDVKM. The CDR3 sequence is CASSPGFGYTF. The CDR3 nucleotides read TGTGCCAGCAGCCCTGGCTTTGGCTACACCTTC.

V usage is TRBV18 and J usage is TRBJ1-3; 7 bases are a match to TRBD1. After removal of 3 bases from V and 4 bases from J, the junction contained 9 bases not matched to a gene. Germline-derived CDR1 and CDR2 are KGHSH and LQKENI. This CDR3 is built from 16 residues. The CDR3 loop reads CASSPATGTAGNTIYF. The CDR3 bases are TGTGCCAGCTCACCCGCGACAGGGACAGCCGGAAACACCATATATTTT.

The chain has TRBV9 and TRBJ1-1, with D possibly TRBD1 on 6 matching bases. Per the germline V gene, CDR1 is SGDLS and CDR2 is YYNGEE. The V end lost 1 base, the J end lost 10 bases, and 14 bases lay between the germline ends. The CDR3 length is 13 residues. The CDR3, as DNA: TGTGCCAGCAGCGTATCACAGGGTATGCGAGCTTTCTTT. It encodes CASSVSQGMRAFF.

The chain links TRBV12-3 or TRBV12-4 to TRBJ1-4; 7 positions agree with TRBD1. CDR3 length: 13 residues. V was clipped by 6 bases and J by 3 bases; unmatched bases: 1. CDR3 sequence: CASSGTANEKLFF. The CDR3, as DNA: TGTGCCAGCAGCGGGACAGCTAATGAAAAACTGTTTTTT.

This clone showed up just once. The rearrangement joins TRBV5-6 to TRBJ1-5; 10 bases are shared with TRBD1. There are 18 residues in the CDR3. Germline assignment: CDR1 SGHDT and CDR2 YYEEEE. After removal of 4 bases from V and 2 bases from J, the junction contained 12 bases not matched to a gene. In DNA, the CDR3 is TGTGCCAGCAGCCGAATCCGGGACAGGGGCCGGGGCAATCAGCCCCAGCATTTT. Amino acid sequence: CASSRIRDRGRGNQPQHF.

This clone turned up a few times. The chain carries TRBV10-3 and TRBJ1-2; D gene unclear. The CDR3 extends over 15 amino acids. Between the trimmed V and J ends, which lost 4 bases and 6 bases, there was a span of 18 bases. The germline CDR1 and CDR2 sequences are ENHRY and SYGVKD. In DNA, the CDR3 is TGTGCCATCAGTGTTAACCTAAACCCACTTAATGGCTACACCTTC. This encodes CAISVNLNPLNGYTF.

CDR3 DNA sequence: TGTGCCACCTTGGAAGGGGACGAGCAGTACTTC. Its protein is CATLEGDEQYF. The chain recombines TRBV24-1 with TRBJ2-7; a weak D match, TRBD1 (5 bases). The CDR3 loop spans 11 amino acids. Trimming left V 9 bases short and J 5 bases short, with 10 bases between. Germline V lookup: CDR1 KGHDR, CDR2 SFDVKD.

This sequence joins TRBV5-1 and TRBJ1-1, with 10 bases fitting TRBD1. The length of the CDR3 is 16 residues. Per the germline V gene, CDR1 is SGHRS and CDR2 is YFSETQ. The J segment lost 1 base and the V segment lost 4 bases, leaving 7 bases of the junction unmatched. The CDR3 nucleotides are TGCGCCAGCAGCGTACAGACAGGGGGCAGGAACACTGAAGCTTTCTTT. It specifies CASSVQTGGRNTEAFF.

The chain recombines TRBV19 with TRBJ1-1; D unresolved. CDR1 is LNHDA and CDR2 is SQIVND in the germline V gene (reference sequence). Trimming took 4 bases from V and 7 from J, leaving 7 bases between them. The CDR3 contains 11 residues. The CDR3: CASSTPLEAFF. CDR3 DNA sequence: TGTGCCAGTAGTACCCCCCTTGAAGCTTTCTTT.